One sample yielded the 10 T cell receptor beta chains listed below, sequenced in a study of shared clonotypes between healthy human individuals. Terminally differentiated effector memory CD45RA+ cells were excluded from the naive CD8 cells, which were CD45RO-negative and positively selected for CCR7. Assay: immunoSEQ multiplex PCR; the TCRdb copy retains only in-frame clones and omits some. The table shows about 1,800,000 clones, with around 96% occurring only once. What was sequenced was naive CD8+ T cells sorted from blood. The receptors were sampled from a man aged 18 to 29 in good health.

The V gene is TRBV6-5, the J gene TRBJ2-7; 7 nucleotides line up with TRBD1. This CDR3 has 16 amino acids. V gave up 0 bases and J gave up 4 bases; unmatched junction bases: 9. CDR1 and CDR2 from the germline V gene are MNHEY and SVGAGI. CDR3 region: CASSYSIGQAEYEQYF. The CDR3 DNA reads as TGTGCCAGCAGTTACTCCATCGGACAGGCGGAGTACGAGCAGTACTTC.

Written as DNA, the CDR3 is TGTGCCAGCAGTTTATCGATAGCGGGACAGGGATCCTACGAGCAGTACTTC. It specifies CASSLSIAGQGSYEQYF. The chain combines TRBV27 with TRBJ2-7; TRBD1 might be the D (9 bases). The CDR3 has 17 residues. V lost 0 bases and J 1 base, leaving 16 bases between the germline ends. The germline gives CDR1 MNHEY, CDR2 SMNVEV (reference sequence).

This clone showed up just once. The same CDR3 can be traced to other DNA sequences in this sample. This chain uses TRBV11-2 with TRBJ2-3, with 10 bases matching TRBD2. The CDR3 contains 15 residues. Germline V gives CDR1 SGHAT, CDR2 FQNNGV. The V and J ends lost 2 bases and 4 bases, in that order; junction bases with no gene match: 3. CDR3 nucleotides: TGTGCCAGCAGCTTACTAGCGGGGGCACCAGATACGCAGTATTTT. The encoded protein is CASSLLAGAPDTQYF. The full variable domain, in which reference TRBV11-2 and TRBJ2-3 provide the parts outside the CDR3, is EAGVAQSPRYKIIEKRQSVAFWCNPISGHATLYWYQQILGQGPKLLIQFQNNGVVDDSQLPKDRFSAERLKGVDSTLKIQPAKLEDSAVYLCASSLLAGAPDTQYFGPGTRLTVL.

The chain is built from TRBV9 and TRBJ2-7; TRBD1 or TRBD2 may be the D gene (5 bases each). The CDR3 runs to 16 residues. V was shortened by 0 bases and J by 0 bases, with 13 bases between the two germline ends. The germline V gene has CDR1 SGDLS and CDR2 YYNGEE. In nucleotides, the CDR3 is TGTGCCAGCAGCGTAGGGGGCCTTGGGAGCTCCTACGAGCAGTACTTC. This translates into CASSVGGLGSSYEQYF.

The chain links TRBV6-5 to TRBJ2-7; a weak D match, TRBD1 (5 bases). From germline, CDR1 is MNHEY and CDR2 SVGAGI. Trimming stripped 4 bases from V and 6 bases from J, with 13 bases between. The length of the CDR3 is 13 residues. In DNA, the CDR3 is TGTGCCAGCAGTTGGGGCGAAGCCCCCGAGCAGTACTTC. Translated: CASSWGEAPEQYF.

The chain couples TRBV5-4 to TRBJ2-3; no definite D call. The CDR3 length is 16 residues. Trimming took 0 bases from V and 0 from J, leaving 11 bases between them. Per the germline V gene, CDR1 is SGHNT and CDR2 is YYREEE (reference sequence). CDR3 in amino acids: CASSLAGKTSTDTQYF. CDR3 nucleotide sequence: TGTGCCAGCAGCTTGGCTGGCAAAACTAGCACAGATACGCAGTATTTT.

As concerns this clone: A read error may be the cause here, since a much bigger clone is one base away. CDR3 bases: TGTGCCAGCAGCCCCTCCTACAATGAGCAGTTCTTC. This encodes CASSPSYNEQFF. The V gene is TRBV14, the J gene TRBJ2-1; D remains unclear. The germline CDR1 and CDR2 sequences are SGHDN and FVKESK. The CDR3 runs 12 residues. V lost 4 bases and J 0 bases, leaving 1 base between the germline ends.

The V and J genes are TRBV27 and TRBJ2-7; D gene unclear. Germline V lookup: CDR1 MNHEY, CDR2 SMNVEV (reference sequence). V dropped 1 base and J dropped 3 bases, with 7 bases sitting between them. The CDR3 consists of 13 residues. The CDR3 nucleotides are TGTGCCAGCAGTTTATGGGTCGGCTACGAGCAGTACTTC. The encoded protein is CASSLWVGYEQYF.

As concerns this clone: The junction differs from germline at one of its ends, possibly a read error. This CDR3 is also generated by other DNA sequences in the sample. The V call is TRBV13, the J call TRBJ2-7, with 10 bases lining up with TRBD1. Germline V gene lookup returns CDR1 PRHDT and CDR2 FYEKMQ (reference sequence). CDR3 size: 15 residues. This chain's CDR3 is CASSLGGQGTYEQYF. CDR3 coding DNA: TGTGCCAGCAGCCTAGGGGGACAGGGGACATACGAGCAGTACTTC.

The chain links TRBV28 to TRBJ1-1, with TRBD1 matching 8 bases. The CDR3 runs 14 residues. Germline lookup yields CDR1 MDHEN and CDR2 SYDVKM. The ends lost 6 bases at V and 2 bases at J; junction bases unmatched: 5. CDR3 DNA sequence: TGTGCCAGCAGACCGGGACAGGCCAACACTGAAGCTTTCTTT. This gives the protein CASRPGQANTEAFF.